These 13 T cell receptor beta chains share one sample of origin, sequenced in a study of PD-1 blockade in classical Hodgkin lymphoma. Relapses following autologous stem cell transplantation were seen in all patients, with brentuximab vedotin exposure varying. TCRdb's table, derived via immunoSEQ multiplex PCR, lists solely in-frame clones and lacks some. Altogether 20,000 to 25,000 clones are present, roughly 72% being singletons, with the ten largest covering 5.8%. The input for sequencing was peripheral blood mononuclear cells (PBMCs), taken at baseline. The receptors derive from a human donor with classical Hodgkin lymphoma.

This sequence joins TRBV10-2 and TRBJ2-1; 11 bases are shared with TRBD2. CDR1 is WSHSY, CDR2 SAAADI, per germline. The length of the CDR3 is 18 residues. The junction had 9 bases not matched to a gene; V was cut back by 4 bases and J by 1 base. This CDR3 is CASSALAGGTFSYNEQFF. The CDR3 DNA is TGCGCCAGCAGTGCGCTAGCGGGGGGCACTTTTTCCTACAATGAGCAGTTCTTC.

The chain is built from TRBV19 and TRBJ2-3; TRBD1 agrees at 8 bases. Per the germline V gene, CDR1 is LNHDA and CDR2 is SQIVND (reference sequence). The ends lost 2 bases at V and 4 bases at J; junction bases unmatched: 8. CDR3 length: 16 amino acids. This CDR3 reads CASSISDRAVADTQYF. As DNA, the CDR3 is TGTGCCAGTAGTATATCGGACAGGGCAGTGGCAGATACGCAGTATTTT.

This clone was counted a single time. The chain uses TRBV15 and TRBJ2-7; possible D gene TRBD1, 6 bases. The CDR3 is 15 residues long. Between the trimmed V and J ends, which lost 0 bases and 6 bases, there was a span of 15 bases. Germline assignment: CDR1 LNHNV and CDR2 YYDKDF (reference sequence). In DNA, the CDR3 is TGTGCCACCAGCAGAGATGGGGCAGGGGACGGCGAGCAGTACTTC. Protein sequence: CATSRDGAGDGEQYF. The variable domain in full, with the rest retrieved from reference TRBV15 and TRBJ2-7, is DAMVIQNPRYQVTQFGKPVTLSCSQTLNHNVMYWYQQKSSQAPKLLFHYYDKDFNNEADTPDNFQSRRPNTSFCFLDIRSPGLGDTAMYLCATSRDGAGDGEQYFGPGTRLTVT.

The chain employs TRBV27 and TRBJ2-6; D not certain. This CDR3 is built from 14 residues. Trimming removed 6 bases from V and 3 bases from J, with 9 bases in between. CDR1 is MNHEY, CDR2 SMNVEV, per germline (reference sequence). The CDR3 bases are TGTGCCAGCAGGTACTTAGATGGGGCCAACGTCCTGACTTTC. Amino acid sequence: CASRYLDGANVLTF.

The V gene is TRBV7-8, the J gene TRBJ1-6; possible D gene TRBD1, 5 bases. Per germline, CDR1 SGHVS and CDR2 FQNEAQ. The CDR3 has 16 residues. V lost 1 base to trimming and J lost 3 bases, with 10 bases between them. The DNA of the CDR3 is TGTGCCAGCAGCTTAGGGGCAGGGAGCTATAATTCACCCCTCCACTTT. It translates to CASSLGAGSYNSPLHF.

This sequence joins TRBV4-2 and TRBJ1-4, with TRBD1 identical over 9 bases. V trimming: 3 bases; J trimming: 4 bases; junction bases outside the gene matches: 3. Germline CDR1 reads LGHNA; CDR2 reads YNFKEQ. CDR3 length: 15 residues. The CDR3 DNA sequence: TGTGCCAGCAGCCAGGGACAGGGCGTTAATGAAAAACTGTTTTTT. Protein sequence: CASSQGQGVNEKLFF.

The chain has TRBV5-1 and TRBJ1-3, with D possibly matching TRBD1 (6 bases). The CDR3 totals 13 residues. Germline V gives CDR1 SGHRS, CDR2 YFSETQ. The V end was cut by 0 bases, the J end by 8 bases, with 9 bases between. The DNA for the CDR3 is TGCGCCAGCAGCTTGGAGGGGGAATACACCATATATTTT. It specifies CASSLEGEYTIYF.

This rearrangement joins TRBV29-1 to TRBJ1-5; D not certain. Germline V CDR1 and CDR2: SQVTM, ANQGSEA. Deletions cut 4 bases from V and 2 bases from J, with 15 bases between. The CDR3 totals 15 residues. The CDR3 nucleotides are TGCAGCGTTGCGGACGGCTTTCTTGGCAATCAGCCCCAGCATTTT. As protein: CSVADGFLGNQPQHF.

CDR3 coding DNA: TGTGCCAGCAGCTTGTTGTTCCAGGATAGCAATCAGCCCCAGCATTTT. Its translation: CASSLLFQDSNQPQHF. The V gene is TRBV5-5, the J gene TRBJ1-5; D unclear. Deletions cut 1 base from V and 0 bases from J, with 11 bases between. Germline CDR1 SGHKS, CDR2 YYEKEE (reference sequence). The CDR3 is made up of 16 amino acids.

This clone was seen a single time. The CDR3 sequence is CASSRTWDSYGYTF. The CDR3 DNA is TGTGCCAGCAGTCGGACCTGGGACAGCTATGGCTACACCTTC. The chain employs TRBV6-5 and TRBJ1-2; 7 bases match TRBD1. Germline CDR1 MNHEY, CDR2 SVGAGI. The junction had 7 bases not matched to a gene; V was cut back by 5 bases and J by 4 bases. This CDR3 spans 14 amino acids.

The sample holds one count of this clone. The chain recombines TRBV4-1 with TRBJ1-3; 9 bases match TRBD1. Germline V gives CDR1 MGHRA, CDR2 YSYEKL. The V gene end was trimmed by 0 bases and the J gene end by 4 bases; junction bases not matched to a gene: 16. The CDR3 runs 20 residues. CDR3 residues: CASSQDKRGQQGARGNTIYF. For the CDR3, the DNA is TGCGCCAGCAGCCAAGATAAAAGGGGTCAACAGGGGGCGCGAGGAAACACCATATATTTT.

This clone has more than one count but fewer than ten. J is TRBJ1-2 and V is TRBV5-6; D gene uncertain. The CDR3 is made up of 13 amino acids. In germline, CDR1 is SGHDT, CDR2 YYEEEE. V was pared by 0 bases and J by 8 bases, with 11 bases between. CDR3 amino acids: CASSLEDPWGYTF. DNA for the CDR3: TGTGCCAGCAGCTTGGAAGACCCCTGGGGCTACACCTTC.

This clone occurred once. The chain carries TRBV11-3 and TRBJ2-7; 11 nucleotides agree with TRBD1. The CDR3 totals 14 residues. In germline, CDR1 is SGHNT, CDR2 YENEEA. With 3 bases clipped from V and 6 bases from J, the junction kept 4 bases outside the gene matches. CDR3 region: CASSLVGTGGEQYF. The CDR3 DNA reads as TGTGCCAGCAGCTTGGTGGGGACAGGGGGCGAGCAGTACTTC.